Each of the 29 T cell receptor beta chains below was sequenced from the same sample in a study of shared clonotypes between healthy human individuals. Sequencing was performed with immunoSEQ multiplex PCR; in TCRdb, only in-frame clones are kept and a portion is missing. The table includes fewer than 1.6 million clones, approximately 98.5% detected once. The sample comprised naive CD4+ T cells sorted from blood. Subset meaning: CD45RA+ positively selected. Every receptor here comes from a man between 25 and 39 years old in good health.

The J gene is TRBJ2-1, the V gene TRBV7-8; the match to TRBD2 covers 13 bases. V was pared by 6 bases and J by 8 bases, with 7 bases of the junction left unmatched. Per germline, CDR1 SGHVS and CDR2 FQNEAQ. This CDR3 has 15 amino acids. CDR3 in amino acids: CASRRTSGSLYEQFF. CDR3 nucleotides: TGTGCCAGCAGGCGGACTAGCGGGAGTCTCTATGAGCAGTTCTTC.

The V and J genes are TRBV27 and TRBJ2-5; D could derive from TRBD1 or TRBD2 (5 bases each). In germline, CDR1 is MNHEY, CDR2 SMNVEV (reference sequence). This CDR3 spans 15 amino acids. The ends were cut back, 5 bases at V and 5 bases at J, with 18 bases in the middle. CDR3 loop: CASSPYPGPGETQYF. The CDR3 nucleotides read TGTGCCAGCAGTCCTTACCCGGGACCCGGGGAGACCCAGTACTTC.

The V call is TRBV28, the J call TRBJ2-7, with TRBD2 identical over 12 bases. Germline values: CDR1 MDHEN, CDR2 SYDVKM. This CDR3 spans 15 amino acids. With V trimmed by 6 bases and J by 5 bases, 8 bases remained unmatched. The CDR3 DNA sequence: TGTGCCAGCAGGCCCGCTAGCGGGAGGGCCCACGAGCAGTACTTC. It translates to CASRPASGRAHEQYF.

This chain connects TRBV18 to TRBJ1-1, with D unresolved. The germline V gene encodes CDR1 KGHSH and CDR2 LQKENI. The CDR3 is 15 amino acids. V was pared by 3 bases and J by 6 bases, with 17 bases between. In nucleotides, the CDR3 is TGTGCCAGCTCACCCCTATCCCGCGAAGGCTCTGAAGCTTTCTTT. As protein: CASSPLSREGSEAFF.

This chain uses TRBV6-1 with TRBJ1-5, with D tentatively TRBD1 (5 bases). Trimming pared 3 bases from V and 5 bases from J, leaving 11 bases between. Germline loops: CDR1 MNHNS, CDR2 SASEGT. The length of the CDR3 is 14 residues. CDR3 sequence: CASSEQGGYQPQHF. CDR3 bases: TGTGCCAGCAGTGAGCAGGGCGGATATCAGCCCCAGCATTTT.

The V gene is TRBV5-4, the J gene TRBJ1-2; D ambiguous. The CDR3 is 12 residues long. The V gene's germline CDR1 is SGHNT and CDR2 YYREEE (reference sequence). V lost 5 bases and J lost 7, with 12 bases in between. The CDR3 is CASSYRALGYTF. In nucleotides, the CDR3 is TGTGCCAGCAGTTACCGGGCCCTTGGCTACACCTTC.

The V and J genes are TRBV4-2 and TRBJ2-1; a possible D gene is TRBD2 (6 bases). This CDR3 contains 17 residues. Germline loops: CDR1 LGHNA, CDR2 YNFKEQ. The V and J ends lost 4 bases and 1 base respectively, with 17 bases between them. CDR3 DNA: TGTGCCAGCAGCCCGACTAGATTTAGTCGATCCTACAATGAGCAGTTCTTC. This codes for CASSPTRFSRSYNEQFF.

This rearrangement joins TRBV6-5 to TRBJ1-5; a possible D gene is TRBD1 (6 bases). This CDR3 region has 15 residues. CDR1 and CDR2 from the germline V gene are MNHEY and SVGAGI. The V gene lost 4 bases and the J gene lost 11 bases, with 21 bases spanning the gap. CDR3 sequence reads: CASSSTSGGGMAQHF. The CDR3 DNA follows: TGTGCCAGCAGTTCCACCTCGGGCGGGGGCATGGCCCAGCATTTT.

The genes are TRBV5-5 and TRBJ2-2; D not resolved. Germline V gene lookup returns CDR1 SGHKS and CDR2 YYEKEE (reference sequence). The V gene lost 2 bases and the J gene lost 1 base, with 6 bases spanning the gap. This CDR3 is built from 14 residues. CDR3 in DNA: TGTGCCAGCAGCTTCGCCAGGAACACCGGGGAGCTGTTTTTT. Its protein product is CASSFARNTGELFF.

CDR3 sequence (DNA): TGCGCCAGCAGCTTGGTTGCAGGGGGCGGGAATGAGCAGTTCTTC. Translation gives CASSLVAGGGNEQFF. V and J are TRBV5-1 and TRBJ2-1; TRBD1 matches 8 bases. Germline values: CDR1 SGHRS, CDR2 YFSETQ. J was trimmed by 7 bases and V by 0 bases; bases with no gene match: 6. CDR3 length equals 15 residues.

The CDR3 nucleotides read TGTGCCATCAGTGGAGGACTAGCGGGAGCGTCCTACAATGAGCAGTTCTTC. As protein: CAISGGLAGASYNEQFF. The V gene is TRBV10-3, the J gene TRBJ2-1, with TRBD2 matching 13 bases. The junction had 4 bases not matched to a gene; V was cut back by 4 bases and J by 1 base. Germline lookup yields CDR1 ENHRY and CDR2 SYGVKD. The length of the CDR3 is 17 residues.

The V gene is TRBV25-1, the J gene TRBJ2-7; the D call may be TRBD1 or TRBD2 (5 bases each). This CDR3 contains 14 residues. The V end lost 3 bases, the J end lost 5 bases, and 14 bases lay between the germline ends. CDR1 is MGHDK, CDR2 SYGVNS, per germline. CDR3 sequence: CASSDDGRGDEQYF. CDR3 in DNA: TGTGCCAGCAGTGACGATGGCCGAGGGGACGAGCAGTACTTC.

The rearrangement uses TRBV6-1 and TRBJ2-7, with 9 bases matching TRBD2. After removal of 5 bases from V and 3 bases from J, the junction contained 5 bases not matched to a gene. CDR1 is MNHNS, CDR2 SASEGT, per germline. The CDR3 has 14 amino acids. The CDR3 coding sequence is TGTGCCAGCAGTCTTAGCGGGAGTGACTACGAGCAGTACTTC. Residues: CASSLSGSDYEQYF.

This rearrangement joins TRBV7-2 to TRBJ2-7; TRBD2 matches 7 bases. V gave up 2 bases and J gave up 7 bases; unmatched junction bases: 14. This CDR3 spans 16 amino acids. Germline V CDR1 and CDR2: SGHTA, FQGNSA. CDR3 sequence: CASSLFQRDKGGEQYF. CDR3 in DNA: TGTGCCAGCAGCTTATTCCAGCGAGATAAGGGAGGGGAGCAGTACTTC.

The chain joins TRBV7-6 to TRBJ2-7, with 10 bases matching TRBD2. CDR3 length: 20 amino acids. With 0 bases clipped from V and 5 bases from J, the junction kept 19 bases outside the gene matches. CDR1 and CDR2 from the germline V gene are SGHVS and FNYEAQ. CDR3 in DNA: TGTGCCAGCAGCTTAGCCTGGGTCCTAGCGGGAGCCTCCGCGTTCGACGAGCAGTACTTC. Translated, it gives CASSLAWVLAGASAFDEQYF.

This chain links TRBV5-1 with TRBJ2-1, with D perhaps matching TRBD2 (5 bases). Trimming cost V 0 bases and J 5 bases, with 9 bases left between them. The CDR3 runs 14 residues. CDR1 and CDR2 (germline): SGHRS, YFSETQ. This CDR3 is CASSLVGLHNEQFF. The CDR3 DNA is TGCGCCAGCAGCTTGGTAGGACTTCACAATGAGCAGTTCTTC. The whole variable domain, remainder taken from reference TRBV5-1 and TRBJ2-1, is KAGVTQTPRYLIKTRGQQVTLSCSPISGHRSVSWYQQTPGQGLQFLFEYFSETQRNKGNFPGRFSGRQFSNSRSEMNVSTLELGDSALYLCASSLVGLHNEQFFGPGTRLTVL.

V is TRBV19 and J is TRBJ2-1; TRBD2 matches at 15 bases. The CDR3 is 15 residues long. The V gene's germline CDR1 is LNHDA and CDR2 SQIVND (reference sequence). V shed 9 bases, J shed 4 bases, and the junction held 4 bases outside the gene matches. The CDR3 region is CASGLAGGPYNEQFF. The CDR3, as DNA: TGTGCCAGCGGACTAGCGGGAGGGCCTTACAATGAGCAGTTCTTC.

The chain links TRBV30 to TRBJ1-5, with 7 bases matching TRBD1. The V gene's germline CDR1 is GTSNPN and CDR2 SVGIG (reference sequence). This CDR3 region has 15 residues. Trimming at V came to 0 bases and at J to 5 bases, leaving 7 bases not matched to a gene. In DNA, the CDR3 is TGTGCCTGGAGTGTACGGTCAGGGGGGGATCAGCCCCAGCATTTT. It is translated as CAWSVRSGGDQPQHF.

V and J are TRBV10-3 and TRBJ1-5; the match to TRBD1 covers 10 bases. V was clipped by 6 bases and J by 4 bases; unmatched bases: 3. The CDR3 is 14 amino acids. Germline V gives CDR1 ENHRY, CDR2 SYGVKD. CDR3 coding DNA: TGTGCCATCAGCGGGGACAGGGGAAATCAGCCCCAGCATTTT. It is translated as CAISGDRGNQPQHF.

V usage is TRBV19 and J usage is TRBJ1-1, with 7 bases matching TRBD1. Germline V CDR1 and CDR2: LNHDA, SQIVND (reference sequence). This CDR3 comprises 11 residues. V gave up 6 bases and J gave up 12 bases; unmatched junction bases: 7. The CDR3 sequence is CASSLRQGTFF. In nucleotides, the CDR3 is TGTGCCAGTAGCCTCCGACAGGGAACTTTCTTT. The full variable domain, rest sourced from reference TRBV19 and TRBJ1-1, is DGGITQSPKYLFRKEGQNVTLSCEQNLNHDAMYWYRQDPGQGLRLIYYSQIVNDFQKGDIAEGYSVSREKKESFPLTVTSAQKNPTAFYLCASSLRQGTFFGQGTRLTVV.

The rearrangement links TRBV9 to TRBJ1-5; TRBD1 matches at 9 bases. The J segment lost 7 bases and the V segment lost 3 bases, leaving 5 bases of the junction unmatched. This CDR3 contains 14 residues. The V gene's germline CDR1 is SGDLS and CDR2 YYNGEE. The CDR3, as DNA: TGTGCCAGCAGCGCCGGGACAGGGAGGCAGCCCCAGCATTTT. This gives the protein CASSAGTGRQPQHF.

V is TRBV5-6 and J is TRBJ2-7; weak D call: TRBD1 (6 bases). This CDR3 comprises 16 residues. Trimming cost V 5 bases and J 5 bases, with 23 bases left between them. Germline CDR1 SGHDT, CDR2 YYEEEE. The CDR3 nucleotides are TGTGCCAGCAGGAGCCGACAGGCGCTAGCCACCCACGAGCAGTACTTC. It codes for CASRSRQALATHEQYF.

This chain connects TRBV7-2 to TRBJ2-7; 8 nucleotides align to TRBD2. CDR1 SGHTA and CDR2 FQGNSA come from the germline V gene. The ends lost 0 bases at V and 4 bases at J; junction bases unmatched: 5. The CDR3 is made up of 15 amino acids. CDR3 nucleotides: TGTGCCAGCAGCTTAGCCACGGGAGGGCGATACGAGCAGTACTTC. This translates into CASSLATGGRYEQYF.

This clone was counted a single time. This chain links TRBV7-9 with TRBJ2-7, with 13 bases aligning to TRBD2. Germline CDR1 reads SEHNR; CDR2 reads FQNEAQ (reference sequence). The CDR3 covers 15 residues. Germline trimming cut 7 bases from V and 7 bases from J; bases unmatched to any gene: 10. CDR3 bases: TGTGCCAGCAACCAACTAGCGGGAGGGCCGGGTGAGCAGTACTTC. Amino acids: CASNQLAGGPGEQYF. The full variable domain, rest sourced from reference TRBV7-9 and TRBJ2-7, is DTGVSQNPRHKITKRGQNVTFRCDPISEHNRLYWYRQTLGQGPEFLTYFQNEAQLEKSRLLSDRFSAERPKGSFSTLEIQRTEQGDSAMYLCASNQLAGGPGEQYFGPGTRLTVT.

The CDR3 here is CASSVGGFSGSGNTIYF. The CDR3 bases are TGTGCCAGCAGCGTAGGTGGATTCTCGGGCTCTGGAAACACCATATATTTT. The rearrangement links TRBV9 to TRBJ1-3; D remains unclear. The germline V gene has CDR1 SGDLS and CDR2 YYNGEE. Trimming left V 0 bases short and J 0 bases short, with 13 bases between. This CDR3 is 17 amino acids long. Full variable domain (missing parts from reference TRBV9 and TRBJ1-3): DSGVTQTPKHLITATGQRVTLRCSPRSGDLSVYWYQQSLDQGLQFLIQYYNGEERAKGNILERFSAQQFPDLHSELNLSSLELGDSALYFCASSVGGFSGSGNTIYFGEGSWLTVV.

The CDR3 region is CASSVGAGGPNEQFF. CDR3 DNA sequence: TGTGCCAGCAGCGTAGGGGCGGGAGGGCCGAATGAGCAGTTCTTC. The chain has TRBV9 and TRBJ2-1; 9 nucleotides agree with TRBD2. CDR1 is SGDLS, CDR2 YYNGEE, per germline. The ends lost 0 bases at V and 7 bases at J; junction bases unmatched: 5. CDR3 length equals 15 residues.

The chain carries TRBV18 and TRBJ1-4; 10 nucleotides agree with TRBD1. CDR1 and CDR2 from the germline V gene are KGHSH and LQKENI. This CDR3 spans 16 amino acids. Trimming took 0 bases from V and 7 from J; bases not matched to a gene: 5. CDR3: CASSPPRDRGTEKLFF. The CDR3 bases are TGTGCCAGCTCACCACCCCGGGACAGGGGAACTGAAAAACTGTTTTTT.

DNA of the CDR3: TGCGCCAGCAGCATCGCCAGTCCGAGCTCCTACAATGAGCAGTTCTTC. Translated: CASSIASPSSYNEQFF. The chain carries TRBV5-1 and TRBJ2-1, with D hard to call. This CDR3 has 16 amino acids. Germline V gene lookup returns CDR1 SGHRS and CDR2 YFSETQ. Trimming took 4 bases from V and 0 from J, leaving 14 bases between them.

The CDR3 protein is CASSPPGRANTEAFF. The CDR3 DNA is TGTGCCAGCAGTCCCCCCGGGCGGGCAAACACTGAAGCTTTCTTT. The genes are TRBV28 and TRBJ1-1; D ambiguous. Germline-derived CDR1 and CDR2 are MDHEN and SYDVKM. The CDR3 is 15 amino acids. V lost 5 bases and J lost 2, with 15 bases in between.